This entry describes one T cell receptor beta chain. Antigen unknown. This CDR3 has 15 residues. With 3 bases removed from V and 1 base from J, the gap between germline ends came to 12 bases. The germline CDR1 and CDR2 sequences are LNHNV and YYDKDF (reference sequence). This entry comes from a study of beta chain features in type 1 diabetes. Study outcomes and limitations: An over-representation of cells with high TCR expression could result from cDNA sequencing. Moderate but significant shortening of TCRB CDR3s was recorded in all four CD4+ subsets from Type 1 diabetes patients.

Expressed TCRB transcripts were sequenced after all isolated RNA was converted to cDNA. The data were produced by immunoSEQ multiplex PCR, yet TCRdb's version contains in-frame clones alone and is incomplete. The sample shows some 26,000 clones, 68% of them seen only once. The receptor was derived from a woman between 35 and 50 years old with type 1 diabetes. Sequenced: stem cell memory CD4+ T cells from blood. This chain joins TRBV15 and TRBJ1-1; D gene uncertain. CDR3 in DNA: TGTGCCACCAGCAGGGAGGAACGCAAGAACACTGAAGCTTTCTTT. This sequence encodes CATSREERKNTEAFF.